A selection of T cell receptor beta chains follows, all from one sample in a study of early T cells in non-severe SARS-CoV-2 infection. TCRdb reprocessed the 5' RACE reads with MiXCR, giving one entry per CDR3 protein. This sample has about 45,000 distinct CDR3 sequences, with 11% found just once. The sample taken for sequencing was whole blood. The receptor set was obtained from an adult who was a healthcare worker with PCR-confirmed SARS-CoV-2 infection or an uninfected control (not recorded which). Both conserved end residues are part of each CDR3. The D gene is left open where the match is weak. Clone size is stated in some rows and not others, as once, few, many or a class when expanded.

V	length	D	J	size	CDR3	DNA
TRBV29-1	13	TRBD2	TRBJ2-1	many	CSGGLAARSEQFF	TGCAGCGGGGGACTAGCGGCCCGAAGTGAGCAGTTCTTC
TRBV6-5	15	NA	TRBJ2-3	NA	CASASRASGTDTQYF	TGTGCCAGCGCCTCCCGGGCTAGCGGCACAGATACGCAGTATTTT
TRBV6-5	15	TRBD2	TRBJ2-6	NA	CASSRLASGANVLTF	TGTGCCAGCAGCCGACTAGCCTCTGGGGCCAACGTCCTGACTTTC
TRBV6-6	16	TRBD1	TRBJ2-3	many	CASSVYTGASTDTQYF	TGTGCCAGCAGCGTGTACACAGGGGCTAGCACAGATACGCAGTATTTT
TRBV4-1	15	NA	TRBJ2-3	many	CASSQDQVETDTQYF	TGCGCCAGCAGCCAAGATCAGGTTGAAACAGATACGCAGTATTTT
TRBV10-3	18	TRBD1	TRBJ2-1	many	CAISEPVDRGRALDEQFF	TGTGCCATCAGTGAGCCCGTTGACAGGGGGAGAGCTTTGGATGAGCAGTTCTTC
TRBV4-2	16	NA	TRBJ2-2	many	CASSPGQLGNTGELFF	TGTGCCAGCAGCCCCGGACAGTTAGGAAACACCGGGGAGCTGTTTTTT
TRBV7-9	15	NA	TRBJ1-1	NA	CATKEASFFNTEAFF	TGTGCCACCAAAGAGGCCTCCTTTTTCAACACTGAAGCTTTCTTT
TRBV5-5	14	NA	TRBJ2-2	medium-sized	CASSLGGGGGELFF	TGTGCCAGCAGCTTAGGCGGAGGAGGCGGGGAGCTGTTTTTT
TRBV7-9	14	NA	TRBJ2-7	NA	CASSLAGAGYEQYF	TGTGCCAGCAGCCTCGCGGGGGCGGGTTACGAGCAGTACTTC
TRBV28	16	NA	TRBJ2-4	NA	CASAGHGPLAKNIQYF	TGTGCCAGCGCGGGACACGGACCTCTAGCCAAAAACATTCAGTACTTC
TRBV7-2	14	NA	TRBJ2-1	many	CASSLKREWNEQFF	TGTGCCAGCAGCTTAAAACGGGAGTGGAATGAGCAGTTCTTC
TRBV28	13	NA	TRBJ1-2	many	CASILHTGNGYTF	TGTGCCAGCATCTTACACACAGGGAACGGCTACACCTTC
TRBV28	17	NA	TRBJ2-1	NA	CASTTHFWRGSYNEQFF	TGTGCCAGCACCACTCACTTTTGGCGGGGTTCCTACAATGAGCAGTTCTTC
TRBV20-1	13	NA	TRBJ1-5	few	CSARVQGFQPQHF	TGCAGTGCTAGAGTACAGGGTTTTCAGCCCCAGCATTTT
TRBV28	16	TRBD1	TRBJ1-5	few	CASSPGGGYGNQPQHF	TGTGCCAGCAGCCCAGGGGGCGGGTATGGAAATCAGCCCCAGCATTTT
TRBV9	14	TRBD2	TRBJ2-3	many	CASSRTSVADTQYF	TGTGCCAGCAGCAGGACTAGCGTGGCAGATACGCAGTATTTT
TRBV28	15	TRBD1	TRBJ1-5	few	CASRPTGFSVQPQHF	TGTGCCAGCAGGCCGACAGGGTTTTCTGTTCAGCCCCAGCATTTT
TRBV5-1	16	TRBD2	TRBJ2-1	few	CASSRKSLAVNNEQFF	TGCGCCAGCAGCCGGAAGAGTCTAGCGGTAAACAATGAGCAGTTCTTC
TRBV11-2	16	TRBD2	TRBJ2-5	few	CASSSQREGRVETQYF	TGTGCCAGCAGCTCCCAGCGGGAGGGCCGAGTGGAGACCCAGTACTTC
TRBV2	17	TRBD2	TRBJ2-2	NA	CASSEAGLAALTGELFF	TGTGCCAGCAGTGAAGCCGGACTAGCGGCCCTCACCGGGGAGCTGTTTTTT
TRBV11-2	14	NA	TRBJ2-3	medium-sized	CASSLEGLTDTQYF	TGTGCCAGCAGCCTGGAGGGCCTCACAGATACGCAGTATTTT